The 14 T cell receptor beta chains below come from one sample, sequenced in a study of graft-versus-host responses after intestinal transplantation. No antigen has been assigned to these receptors. Some clones are missing from TCRdb's copy, which holds only in-frame ones; the method was immunoSEQ multiplex PCR. The sample contains about 41,000 clones, approximately 95% of which appear only once. The sequenced sample was unstimulated CD8+ T cells sorted from spleen or lymph node cells, obtained before transplant. These receptors were taken from a human donor who was the organ donor for an intestinal transplant.

The CDR3 reads CSVQTSEQYF. The CDR3 DNA reads as TGCAGCGTGCAAACTAGCGAGCAGTACTTC. This chain joins TRBV29-1 and TRBJ2-7, with a weak D call TRBD2 (5 bases). This CDR3 spans 10 amino acids. Germline V CDR1 and CDR2: SQVTM, ANQGSEA. Trimming took 6 bases from V and 6 from J, leaving 9 bases between them.

The chain combines TRBV19 with TRBJ2-7, with D perhaps assigned TRBD1 or TRBD2 (5 bases each). This CDR3 spans 17 amino acids. Trimming cost V 6 bases and J 0 bases, with 21 bases left between them. Germline V CDR1 and CDR2: LNHDA, SQIVND (reference sequence). CDR3 amino acids: CASSFTVRTGPSYEQYF. The CDR3 DNA reads as TGTGCCAGTAGCTTCACAGTTCGAACGGGACCCTCCTACGAGCAGTACTTC.

The chain recombines TRBV5-1 with TRBJ2-7; TRBD1 matches at 8 bases. The V gene end was trimmed by 4 bases and the J gene end by 7 bases; junction bases not matched to a gene: 7. This CDR3 comprises 13 residues. Germline V gene sequence: CDR1 SGHRS, CDR2 YFSETQ. The chain's CDR3 is CASSLGQGEEQYF. DNA of the CDR3: TGCGCCAGCAGCCTCGGACAGGGAGAAGAGCAGTACTTC.

The rearrangement links TRBV9 to TRBJ2-7, with D tentatively TRBD2 (7 bases). Germline assignment: CDR1 SGDLS and CDR2 YYNGEE. This CDR3 spans 14 amino acids. The V gene lost 4 bases and the J gene lost 4 bases, with 15 bases spanning the gap. The CDR3 is CASSPEGGWYEQYF. CDR3 bases: TGTGCCAGCAGCCCCGAGGGGGGGTGGTACGAGCAGTACTTC.

Details on this clone: The sample contains more than one DNA sequence encoding this CDR3. V is TRBV5-4 and J is TRBJ1-6; 8 bases line up with TRBD1. The junction had 15 bases not matched to a gene; V was cut back by 5 bases and J by 11 bases. CDR3 length equals 16 residues. Germline V lookup: CDR1 SGHNT, CDR2 YYREEE (reference sequence). CDR3 DNA sequence: TGTGCCAGCAGTGCCGACCGACAGGGGAGTGTGCCACCCCTCCACTTT. It translates to CASSADRQGSVPPLHF.

The rearrangement links TRBV6-5 to TRBJ2-7, with a tentative D call TRBD2 (6 bases). Trimming cost V 2 bases and J 3 bases, with 17 bases left between them. The CDR3 totals 16 residues. The germline V gene has CDR1 MNHEY and CDR2 SVGAGI. The CDR3 nucleotides are TGTGCCAGCAGTTACACCTCCGGGACTCGAAACTACGAGCAGTACTTC. Translated, it gives CASSYTSGTRNYEQYF.

The gene calls are TRBV7-9 and TRBJ2-7; D is uncertain. This CDR3 is 14 amino acids long. Per germline, CDR1 SEHNR and CDR2 FQNEAQ (reference sequence). With 1 base removed from V and 0 bases from J, the gap between germline ends came to 7 bases. CDR3 DNA sequence: TGTGCCAGCAGCTTAGTTTCGGACTCCTACGAGCAGTACTTC. Protein product: CASSLVSDSYEQYF.

The gene calls are TRBV10-2 and TRBJ1-3; D unclear. The CDR3 is made up of 14 amino acids. Germline-derived CDR1 and CDR2 are WSHSY and SAAADI. V lost 6 bases, J lost 0 bases, and 9 bases lay in between. The CDR3: CASRETTSGNTIYF. CDR3 in DNA: TGCGCCAGCAGAGAAACGACCTCTGGAAACACCATATATTTT.

This rearrangement joins TRBV29-1 to TRBJ2-7, with 8 bases aligning to TRBD2. The ends lost 7 bases at V and 1 base at J; junction bases unmatched: 9. The CDR3 consists of 14 residues. CDR1 and CDR2 from the germline V gene are SQVTM and ANQGSEA. CDR3 nucleotide sequence: TGCAGCGCCCGTGGCGGGGGGTTATCCTACGAGCAGTACTTC. It codes for CSARGGGLSYEQYF.

This clone was detected only once. This chain joins TRBV25-1 and TRBJ1-1, with TRBD1 as a possible D gene (6 bases). Germline CDR1 and CDR2: MGHDK and SYGVNS. Trimming pared 1 base from V and 5 bases from J, leaving 8 bases between. The CDR3 totals 13 residues. The DNA for the CDR3 is TGTGCCAGCAGTGAATGGGACAAAACTGAAGCTTTCTTT. This encodes CASSEWDKTEAFF.

J is TRBJ2-1 and V is TRBV6-6, with D hard to call. Germline V gene lookup returns CDR1 MNHNY and CDR2 SVGAGI (reference sequence). CDR3 size: 11 residues. The V end was cut by 2 bases, the J end by 6 bases, with 2 bases between. The CDR3 DNA reads TGTGCCAGCAGTTACGGCAATGAGCAGTTCTTC. Its protein product is CASSYGNEQFF.

The chain recombines TRBV6-5 with TRBJ2-3; D is unclear. The V gene lost 3 bases and the J gene lost 3 bases, with 7 bases spanning the gap. The CDR3 sequence is 13 residues long. CDR1 MNHEY and CDR2 SVGAGI come from the germline V gene. The CDR3 coding sequence is TGTGCCAGCAGTTATGGGATAACAGATACGCAGTATTTT. This encodes CASSYGITDTQYF.

In the case of this clone: Other nucleotide sequences from this sample produce the same CDR3. This rearrangement joins TRBV11-2 to TRBJ2-3, with 8 bases lining up with TRBD2. CDR1 is SGHAT, CDR2 FQNNGV, per germline. Trimming cost V 0 bases and J 1 base; bases outside gene matches: 9. This CDR3 has 18 residues. As DNA, the CDR3 is TGTGCCAGCAGCTTAGATGCGCTGGCGGGGGGTGGCACAGATACGCAGTATTTT. Its protein product is CASSLDALAGGGTDTQYF.

The chain combines TRBV5-4 with TRBJ2-1; D may be TRBD1 or TRBD2 (5 bases each). The V end lost 2 bases, the J end lost 0 bases, and 12 bases lay between the germline ends. There are 16 residues in the CDR3. Germline CDR1 and CDR2: SGHNT and YYREEE (reference sequence). CDR3 DNA: TGTGCCAGCAGCTTACGGGACGGCAGCTCCTACAATGAGCAGTTCTTC. Translating gives CASSLRDGSSYNEQFF.